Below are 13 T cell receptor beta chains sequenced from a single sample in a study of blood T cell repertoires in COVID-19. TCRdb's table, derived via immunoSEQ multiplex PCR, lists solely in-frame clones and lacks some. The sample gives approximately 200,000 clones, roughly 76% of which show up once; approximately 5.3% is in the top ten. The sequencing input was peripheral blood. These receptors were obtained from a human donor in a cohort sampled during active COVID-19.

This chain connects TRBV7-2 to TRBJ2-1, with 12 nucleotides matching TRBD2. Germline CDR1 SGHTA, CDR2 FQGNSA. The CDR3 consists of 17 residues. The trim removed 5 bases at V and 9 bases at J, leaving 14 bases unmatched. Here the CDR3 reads CASSRLGLAGGRSEQFF. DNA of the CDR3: TGTGCCAGCAGCCGCCTCGGGCTAGCGGGAGGGCGCAGTGAGCAGTTCTTC.

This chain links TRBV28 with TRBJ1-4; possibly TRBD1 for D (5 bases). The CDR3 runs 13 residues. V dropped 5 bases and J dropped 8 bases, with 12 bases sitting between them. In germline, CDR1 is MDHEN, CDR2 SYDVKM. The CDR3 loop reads CASSGDSQEKLFF. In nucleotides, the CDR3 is TGTGCCAGCAGTGGGGACTCTCAGGAAAAACTGTTTTTT. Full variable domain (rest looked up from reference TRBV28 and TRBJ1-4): DVKVTQSSRYLVKRTGEKVFLECVQDMDHENMFWYRQDPGLGLRLIYFSYDVKMKEKGDIPEGYSVSREKKERFSLILESASTNQTSMYLCASSGDSQEKLFFGSGTQLSVL.

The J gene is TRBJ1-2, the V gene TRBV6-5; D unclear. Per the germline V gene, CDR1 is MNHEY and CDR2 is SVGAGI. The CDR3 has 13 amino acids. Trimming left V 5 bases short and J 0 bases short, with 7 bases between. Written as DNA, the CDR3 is TGTGCCAGCAGTCCCAGTCCTAACTATGGCTACACCTTC. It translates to CASSPSPNYGYTF.

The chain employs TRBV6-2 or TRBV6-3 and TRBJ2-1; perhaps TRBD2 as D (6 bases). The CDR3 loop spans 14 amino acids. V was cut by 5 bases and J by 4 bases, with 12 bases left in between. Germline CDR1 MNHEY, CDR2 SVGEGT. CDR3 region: CASSKTRLYNEQFF. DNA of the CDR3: TGTGCCAGCAGTAAGACTAGACTTTACAATGAGCAGTTCTTC.

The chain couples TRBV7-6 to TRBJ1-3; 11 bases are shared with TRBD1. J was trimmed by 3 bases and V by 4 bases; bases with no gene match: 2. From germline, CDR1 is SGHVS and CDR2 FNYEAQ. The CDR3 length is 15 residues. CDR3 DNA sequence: TGTGCCAGCAGCTCGGACAGGGGGCTTGGAAACACCATATATTTT. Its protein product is CASSSDRGLGNTIYF.

The CDR3: CASSFGGGQPQHF. DNA for the CDR3: TGTGCCAGCAGCTTCGGGGGGGGACAGCCCCAGCATTTT. J is TRBJ1-5 and V is TRBV7-2, with TRBD1 as a possible D gene (5 bases). Germline CDR1 SGHTA, CDR2 FQGNSA. CDR3 length: 13 amino acids. Trimming left V 3 bases short and J 7 bases short, with 10 bases between.

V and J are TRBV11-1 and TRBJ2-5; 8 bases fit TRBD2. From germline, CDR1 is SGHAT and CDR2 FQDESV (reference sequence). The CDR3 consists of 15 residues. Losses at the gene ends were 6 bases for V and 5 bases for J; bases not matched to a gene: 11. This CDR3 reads CASRFAGGRGETQYF. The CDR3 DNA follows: TGTGCCAGCAGGTTTGCGGGAGGCCGAGGCGAGACCCAGTACTTC.

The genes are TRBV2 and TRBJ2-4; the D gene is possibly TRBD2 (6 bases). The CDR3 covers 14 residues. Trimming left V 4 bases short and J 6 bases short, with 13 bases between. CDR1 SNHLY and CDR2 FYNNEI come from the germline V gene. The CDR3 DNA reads TGTGCCAGCAGTGGAGGACGGACTATAAACATTCAGTACTTC. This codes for CASSGGRTINIQYF.

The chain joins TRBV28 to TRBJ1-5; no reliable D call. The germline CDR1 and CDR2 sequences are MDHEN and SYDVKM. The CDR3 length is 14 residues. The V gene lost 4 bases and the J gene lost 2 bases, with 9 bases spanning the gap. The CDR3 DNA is TGTGCCAGCAGTTCGGGATCCCGCAATCAGCCCCAGCATTTT. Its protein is CASSSGSRNQPQHF. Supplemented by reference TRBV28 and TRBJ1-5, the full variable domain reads DVKVTQSSRYLVKRTGEKVFLECVQDMDHENMFWYRQDPGLGLRLIYFSYDVKMKEKGDIPEGYSVSREKKERFSLILESASTNQTSMYLCASSSGSRNQPQHFGDGTRLSIL.

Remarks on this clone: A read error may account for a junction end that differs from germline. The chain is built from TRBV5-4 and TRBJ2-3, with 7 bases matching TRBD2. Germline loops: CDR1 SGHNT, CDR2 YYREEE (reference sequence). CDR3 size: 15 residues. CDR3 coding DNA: TGTGCGAGCAGAGCGGGGATCGATAGGACAGATACGCAGTATTTT. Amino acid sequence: CASRAGIDRTDTQYF.

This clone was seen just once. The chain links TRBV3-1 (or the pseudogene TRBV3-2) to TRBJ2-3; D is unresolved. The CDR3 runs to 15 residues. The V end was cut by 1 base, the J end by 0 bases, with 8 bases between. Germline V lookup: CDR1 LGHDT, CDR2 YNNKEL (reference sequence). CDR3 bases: TGTGCCAGCAGCCAAGGTACAGCCAGCACAGATACGCAGTATTTT. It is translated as CASSQGTASTDTQYF.

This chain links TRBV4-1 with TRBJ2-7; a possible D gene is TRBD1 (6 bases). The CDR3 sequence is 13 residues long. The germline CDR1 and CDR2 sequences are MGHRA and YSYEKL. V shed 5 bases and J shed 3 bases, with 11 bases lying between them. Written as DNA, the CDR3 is TGCGCCAGCAGCACCCGGACAGACTACGAGCAGTACTTC. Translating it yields CASSTRTDYEQYF.

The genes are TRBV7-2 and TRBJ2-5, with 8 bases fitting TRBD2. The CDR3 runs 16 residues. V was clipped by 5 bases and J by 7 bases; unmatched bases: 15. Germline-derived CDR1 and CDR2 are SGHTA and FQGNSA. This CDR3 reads CASSPNPPGGRRTQYF. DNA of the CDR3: TGTGCCAGCAGCCCTAACCCCCCGGGGGGGAGGCGGACCCAGTACTTC.